Included here is one T cell receptor (beta chain) sequence, with context. Germline CDR1 reads SNHLY; CDR2 reads FYNNEI. This CDR3 comprises 13 residues. V was pared by 4 bases and J by 6 bases, with 12 bases between. 60 Vbeta and 13 Jbeta primers were used in PCR. Authors' data handling: In a later analysis, around 12 million of approximately 81 million unique beta chains occurred in at least two donors. Only in-frame clones appear in the TCRdb table, and some are missing; sequencing was by immunoSEQ multiplex PCR. V and J calls and clone size are as listed in that table; D and trimming were resolved from the DNA. Of around 150,000 clones in the sample, around 80% were seen once. The sample belongs to a study of cytomegalovirus exposure and HLA in healthy donors. Across the study: Among 398 genotyped donors, 65% to 90% fell in the Caucasian-associated ancestry cluster.

The V gene is TRBV2, the J gene TRBJ1-2; the D is unclear. This sequence originates from a man aged 40-49 years in good health and CMV-seropositive. Sample: PBMCs. The CDR3 nucleotides are TGTGCCAGCAGTGTTCGGGGAGGCGATGGCTACACCTTC. Protein sequence: CASSVRGGDGYTF. Together with reference TRBV2 and TRBJ1-2, the CDR3 gives the full variable domain: EPEVTQTPSHQVTQMGQEVILRCVPISNHLYFYWYRQILGQKVEFLVSFYNNEISEKSEIFDDQFSVERPDGSNFTLKIRSTKLEDSAMYFCASSVRGGDGYTFGSGTRLTVV.